What follows are 25 T cell receptor beta chains derived from one specimen sequenced in a study of T cells in Graves' hyperthyroidism and ophthalmopathy. It was RNA transcripts that yielded the amplified TCR beta CDR3 regions. TCR CDR3 regions were first amplified by RT-PCR with HTBI primers. One entry per CDR3 protein results from TCRdb running MiXCR on the multiplex PCR reads. The data hold more than 550,000 distinct CDR3 sequences, with about 45% observed a single time. The sequenced sample was peripheral blood or thyroid tissue (not recorded which). Source of these receptors: an adult man with Graves' disease, either hyperthyroidism or ophthalmopathy (not recorded which).

The chain links TRBV5-1 to TRBJ2-7, with 10 bases matching TRBD2. Germline V lookup: CDR1 SGHRS, CDR2 YFSETQ. The J segment lost 4 bases and the V segment lost 5 bases, leaving 0 bases of the junction unmatched. The CDR3 loop spans 12 amino acids. For the CDR3, the DNA is TGCGCCAGCAGGACTAGCGGGTACGAGCAGTACTTC. Translation: CASRTSGYEQYF. Full variable domain (rest looked up from reference TRBV5-1 and TRBJ2-7): KAGVTQTPRYLIKTRGQQVTLSCSPISGHRSVSWYQQTPGQGLQFLFEYFSETQRNKGNFPGRFSGRQFSNSRSEMNVSTLELGDSALYLCASRTSGYEQYFGPGTRLTVT.

This clonotype was seen only once. The chain has TRBV20-1 and TRBJ2-2, with D perhaps TRBD1 (7 bases). CDR1 and CDR2 (germline): DFQATT, SNEGSKA (reference sequence). The CDR3 is 13 residues long. V was trimmed by 3 bases and J by 7 bases, leaving 12 bases between them. The CDR3 is CSARSGGIGELFF. The CDR3 bases are TGCAGTGCTAGGTCAGGGGGGATCGGGGAGCTGTTTTTT.

The rearrangement uses TRBV7-6 and TRBJ2-7; 12 bases fit TRBD2. V lost 0 bases to trimming and J lost 4 bases; unmatched junction nucleotides: 13. Germline V gives CDR1 SGHVS, CDR2 FNYEAQ. The CDR3 covers 19 residues. This CDR3 reads CASSLAPLAGGLLQYEQYF. CDR3 coding DNA: TGTGCCAGCAGCTTAGCGCCACTAGCGGGGGGCCTACTCCAGTACGAGCAGTACTTC.

Turning to this clonotype: This may arise from a read error, as a much more abundant clone is one base away. The chain carries TRBV29-1 and TRBJ1-2; D remains ambiguous. This CDR3 is built from 12 residues. Germline CDR1 SQVTM, CDR2 ANQGSEA. Trimming took 3 bases from V and 7 from J, leaving 12 bases between them. CDR3 sequence (DNA): TGCAGCGTTGATCGGGTCGGTGGTGGCTACACCTTC. It encodes CSVDRVGGGYTF. Filled out from reference TRBV29-1 and TRBJ1-2, the complete variable domain reads SAVISQKPSRDICQRGTSLTIQCQVDSQVTMMFWYRQQPGQSLTLIATANQGSEATYESGFVIDKFPISRPNLTFSTLTVSNMSPEDSSIYLCSVDRVGGGYTFGSGTRLTVV.

The chain joins TRBV19 to TRBJ1-2; no clear D. Germline CDR1 is LNHDA and CDR2 is SQIVND (reference sequence). This CDR3 contains 15 residues. Trimming left V 1 base short and J 8 bases short, with 17 bases between. This CDR3 reads CASSIAAGYQRGYTF. CDR3 sequence (DNA): TGTGCCAGTAGTATAGCAGCAGGCTACCAACGGGGCTACACCTTC.

This clonotype turned up a few times. The chain has TRBV6-1 and TRBJ2-7, with 8 bases matching TRBD1. V lost 5 bases and J lost 5; bases outside the gene matches: 11. Per germline, CDR1 MNHNS and CDR2 SASEGT. The CDR3 sequence is 15 residues long. The CDR3 is CASSRNRDRLHEQYF. In nucleotides, the CDR3 is TGTGCCAGCAGTCGGAACCGGGACAGGCTCCACGAGCAGTACTTC.

The chain recombines TRBV20-1 with TRBJ2-6, with 8 nucleotides matching TRBD1. The germline V gene encodes CDR1 DFQATT and CDR2 SNEGSKA (reference sequence). Germline trimming cut 1 base from V and 2 bases from J; bases unmatched to any gene: 7. The CDR3 length is 17 residues. The CDR3 is CSARVQGEPTGANVLTF. The CDR3 coding sequence is TGCAGTGCTAGAGTACAGGGGGAGCCCACTGGGGCCAACGTCCTGACTTTC.

This clonotype is a singleton in its sample. V gene TRBV29-1 combines with J gene TRBJ1-2; D might be TRBD1 (6 bases). The V gene's germline CDR1 is SQVTM and CDR2 ANQGSEA. Trimming shortened V by 0 bases and J by 6 bases, and 23 bases separated the two germline ends. The CDR3 contains 17 residues. CDR3 DNA sequence: TGCAGCGTTGAAGAGAAAGGGGGAATCGCAGGGAGCGATGGCTACACCTTC. As protein: CSVEEKGGIAGSDGYTF.

This clonotype was found a few times. The J gene is TRBJ2-7, the V gene TRBV11-2; tentatively, D is TRBD1 (6 bases). The CDR3 extends over 15 amino acids. Trimming took 6 bases from V and 2 from J, leaving 17 bases between them. In germline, CDR1 is SGHAT, CDR2 FQNNGV. CDR3 bases: TGTGCCAGCAGTCGAACGGGACAAGGGGCCTACGAGCAGTACTTC. Residues: CASSRTGQGAYEQYF.

The CDR3 DNA is TGTGCCACCAGCAGAGGGCTTCTAGCGGACACAGATACGCAGTATTTT. Amino acid sequence: CATSRGLLADTDTQYF. The rearrangement uses TRBV15 and TRBJ2-3; 7 bases are a match to TRBD2. The trim removed 1 base at V and 2 bases at J, leaving 6 bases unmatched. The germline CDR1 and CDR2 sequences are LNHNV and YYDKDF (reference sequence). This CDR3 is 16 amino acids long.

This clonotype appeared a few times. The chain employs TRBV3-1 and TRBJ1-1, with 7 bases identical to TRBD1. The V and J ends lost 1 base and 4 bases, in that order; junction bases with no gene match: 3. The length of the CDR3 is 14 residues. From germline, CDR1 is LGHDT and CDR2 YNNKEL (reference sequence). CDR3 amino acids: CASSQVPGGTEAFF. The DNA of the CDR3 is TGTGCCAGCAGCCAAGTCCCAGGGGGCACTGAAGCTTTCTTT.

This clonotype has only a few counts. V gene TRBV7-2 combines with J gene TRBJ1-1; D possibly corresponds to TRBD1 (5 bases). The CDR3 spans 14 residues. Germline CDR1 reads SGHTA; CDR2 reads FQGNSA. V gave up 2 bases and J gave up 4 bases, with 11 bases separating them. The CDR3 DNA reads as TGTGCCAGCAGCTTATCAGGGATGGGCACTGAAGCTTTCTTT. Amino acid sequence: CASSLSGMGTEAFF.

The rearrangement links TRBV12-3 or TRBV12-4 to TRBJ1-6; TRBD1 matches at 9 bases. The ends lost 7 bases at V and 9 bases at J; junction bases unmatched: 16. This CDR3 region has 17 residues. CDR3 in DNA: TGTGCCAGCAACGTTGGACAGGGGTCATCCAATTCTTCACCCCTCCACTTT. Translating it yields CASNVGQGSSNSSPLHF.

The rearrangement uses TRBV7-6 and TRBJ1-1; D remains ambiguous. The CDR3 has 12 residues. CDR1 and CDR2 from the germline V gene are SGHVS and FNYEAQ. Between the trimmed V and J ends, which lost 11 bases and 1 base, there was a span of 11 bases. CDR3 in DNA: TGTGCCTGGAAACGGAGGAACACTGAAGCTTTCTTT. It encodes CAWKRRNTEAFF.

The table lists this clonotype with many counts. The chain links TRBV29-1 to TRBJ2-7; possible D gene TRBD1, 6 bases. CDR1 is SQVTM and CDR2 is ANQGSEA in the germline V gene. Trimming pared 6 bases from V and 1 base from J, leaving 13 bases between. The CDR3 spans 13 residues. CDR3 sequence reads: CSVGQGLSYEQYF. DNA of the CDR3: TGCAGCGTGGGCCAGGGGCTGTCCTACGAGCAGTACTTC.

The gene calls are TRBV15 and TRBJ1-2; possible D gene TRBD1, 6 bases. Germline CDR1 is LNHNV and CDR2 is YYDKDF (reference sequence). Between the trimmed V and J ends, which lost 6 bases and 10 bases, there was a span of 18 bases. The CDR3 consists of 13 residues. DNA of the CDR3: TGTGCCACCAGTCTTACAGGGAGGAATGACTACACCTTC. It codes for CATSLTGRNDYTF.

This clonotype was detected once. The chain has TRBV29-1 and TRBJ2-7; D possibly uses TRBD1 or TRBD2 (6 bases each). V gave up 4 bases and J gave up 6 bases, with 16 bases separating them. CDR3 length: 13 residues. Germline loops: CDR1 SQVTM, CDR2 ANQGSEA. The CDR3 reads CSVGARGQFEQYF. CDR3 DNA: TGCAGCGTTGGGGCGCGGGGACAATTCGAGCAGTACTTC.

Comment on this clonotype: One end of the junction is discordant with germline, which a read error may explain. The V gene is TRBV29-1, the J gene TRBJ2-3, with a tentative D call TRBD1 (5 bases). Germline CDR1 and CDR2: SQVTM and ANQGSEA. The CDR3 is made up of 11 amino acids. In nucleotides, the CDR3 is TGCAGCGCAACCCTGACAGATACGCGGTATTTT. Protein sequence: CSATLTDTRYF.

The chain has TRBV19 and TRBJ2-5; maybe TRBD1 (5 bases). The CDR3 length is 13 residues. V shed 3 bases and J shed 6 bases, with 11 bases lying between them. Germline CDR1 is LNHDA and CDR2 is SQIVND (reference sequence). The CDR3 nucleotides read TGTGCCAGTAGTATTCCAGGGCGAAAGACCCAGTACTTC. It codes for CASSIPGRKTQYF. Looking up the rest from reference TRBV19 and TRBJ2-5 gives the full variable domain: DGGITQSPKYLFRKEGQNVTLSCEQNLNHDAMYWYRQDPGQGLRLIYYSQIVNDFQKGDIAEGYSVSREKKESFPLTVTSAQKNPTAFYLCASSIPGRKTQYFGPGTRLLVL.

For this clonotype: This may be a read error: a much more frequent sequence differs by one nucleotide. The chain uses TRBV20-1 and TRBJ2-7; 11 nucleotides match TRBD2. Germline trimming cut 3 bases from V and 3 bases from J; bases unmatched to any gene: 7. The CDR3 has 15 residues. Germline CDR1 is DFQATT and CDR2 is SNEGSKA (reference sequence). CDR3 residues: CSARGEGTSGYEQYF. As DNA, the CDR3 is TGCAGTGCTAGGGGGGAGGGGACTAGCGGCTACGAGCAGTACTTC.

The chain uses TRBV7-9 and TRBJ2-7, with 8 positions matching TRBD1. J lost 6 bases, V lost 1 base, and 8 bases had no gene match. The germline CDR1 and CDR2 sequences are SEHNR and FQNEAQ (reference sequence). The CDR3 spans 15 residues. The DNA of the CDR3 is TGTGCCAGCAGCTTAGAAGACAGGGGTGGCGGCGAGCAGTACTTC. It codes for CASSLEDRGGGEQYF.

This chain joins TRBV7-9 and TRBJ2-5; D may be TRBD1 or TRBD2 (7 bases each). V shed 5 bases and J shed 7 bases, with 11 bases lying between them. Germline loops: CDR1 SEHNR, CDR2 FQNEAQ (reference sequence). CDR3 length: 12 amino acids. The CDR3 reads CASSQGGATQYF. CDR3 coding DNA: TGTGCCAGCAGCCAGGGGGGGGCGACCCAGTACTTC.

This chain's CDR3 is CASKPDGTSGGHTDTQYF. The CDR3 region has the DNA TGTGCCAGCAAACCAGATGGGACTAGCGGGGGCCACACAGATACGCAGTATTTT. The chain recombines TRBV6-1 with TRBJ2-3; 14 bases map to TRBD2. Trimming took 7 bases from V and 2 from J; bases not matched to a gene: 11. This CDR3 is built from 18 residues. Per germline, CDR1 MNHNS and CDR2 SASEGT.

This clonotype was counted at least ten times. The J gene is TRBJ1-2, the V gene TRBV9; D is possibly TRBD1 (5 bases). V dropped 3 bases and J dropped 7 bases, with 19 bases sitting between them. This CDR3 is built from 15 residues. CDR1 and CDR2 (germline): SGDLS, YYNGEE. CDR3 residues: CASSAPPWTSVGYTF. Written as DNA, the CDR3 is TGTGCCAGCAGCGCACCACCATGGACATCGGTTGGCTACACCTTC.

Many counts were recorded for this clonotype. The rearrangement links TRBV2 to TRBJ1-2; D possibly corresponds to TRBD1 (5 bases). V lost 6 bases and J lost 3, with 14 bases in between. CDR3 size: 14 residues. Germline values: CDR1 SNHLY, CDR2 FYNNEI. The CDR3 DNA sequence: TGTGCCAGCAGGAGGGGCAGGGCGGACTATGGCTACACCTTC. Translation: CASRRGRADYGYTF. Full variable domain (remainder filled in from reference TRBV2 and TRBJ1-2): EPEVTQTPSHQVTQMGQEVILRCVPISNHLYFYWYRQILGQKVEFLVSFYNNEISEKSEIFDDQFSVERPDGSNFTLKIRSTKLEDSAMYFCASRRGRADYGYTFGSGTRLTVV.